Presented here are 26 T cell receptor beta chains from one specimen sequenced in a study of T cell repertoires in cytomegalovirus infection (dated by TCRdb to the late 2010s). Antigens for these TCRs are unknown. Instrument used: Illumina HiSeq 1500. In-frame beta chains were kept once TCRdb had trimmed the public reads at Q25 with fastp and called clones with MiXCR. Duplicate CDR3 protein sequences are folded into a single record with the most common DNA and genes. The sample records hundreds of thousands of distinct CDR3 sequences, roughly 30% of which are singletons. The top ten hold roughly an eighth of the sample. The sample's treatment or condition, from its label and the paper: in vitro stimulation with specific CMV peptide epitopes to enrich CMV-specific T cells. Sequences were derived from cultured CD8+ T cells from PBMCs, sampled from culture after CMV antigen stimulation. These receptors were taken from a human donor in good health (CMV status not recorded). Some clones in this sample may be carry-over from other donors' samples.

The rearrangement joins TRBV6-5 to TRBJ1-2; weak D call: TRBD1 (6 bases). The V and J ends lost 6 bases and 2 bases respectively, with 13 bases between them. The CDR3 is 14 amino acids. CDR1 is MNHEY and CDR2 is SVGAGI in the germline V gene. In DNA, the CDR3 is TGTGCCAGCAGGCCCAGACAGGTCAACTATGGCTACACCTTC. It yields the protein CASRPRQVNYGYTF.

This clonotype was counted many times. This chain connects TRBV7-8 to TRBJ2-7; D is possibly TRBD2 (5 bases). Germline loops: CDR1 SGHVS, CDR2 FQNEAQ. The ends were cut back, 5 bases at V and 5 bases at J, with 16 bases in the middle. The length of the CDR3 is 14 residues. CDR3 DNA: TGTGCCAGCAGCCCTAGCCCTTATGACCACGAGCAGTACGTC. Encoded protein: CASSPSPYDHEQYV.

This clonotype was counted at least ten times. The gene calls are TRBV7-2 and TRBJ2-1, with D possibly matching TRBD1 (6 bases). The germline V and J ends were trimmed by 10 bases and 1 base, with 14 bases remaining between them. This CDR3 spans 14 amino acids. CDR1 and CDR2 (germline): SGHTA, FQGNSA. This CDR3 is CATSGVGSYNEQFF. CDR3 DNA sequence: TGTGCCACCTCAGGGGTTGGGTCCTACAATGAGCAGTTCTTC.

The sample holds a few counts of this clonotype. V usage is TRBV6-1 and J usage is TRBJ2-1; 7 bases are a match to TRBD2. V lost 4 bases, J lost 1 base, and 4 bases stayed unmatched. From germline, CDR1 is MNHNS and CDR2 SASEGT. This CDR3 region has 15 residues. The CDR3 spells CASSGGGISYNEQFF. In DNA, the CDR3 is TGTGCCAGCAGTGGGGGGGGGATTTCCTACAATGAGCAGTTCTTC.

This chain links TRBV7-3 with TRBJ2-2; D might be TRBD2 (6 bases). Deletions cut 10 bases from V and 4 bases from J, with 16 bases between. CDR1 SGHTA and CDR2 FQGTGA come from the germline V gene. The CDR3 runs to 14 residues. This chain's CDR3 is CANRPGVITGELFF. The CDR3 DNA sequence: TGTGCCAACAGACCGGGGGTGATCACCGGGGAGCTGTTTTTT.

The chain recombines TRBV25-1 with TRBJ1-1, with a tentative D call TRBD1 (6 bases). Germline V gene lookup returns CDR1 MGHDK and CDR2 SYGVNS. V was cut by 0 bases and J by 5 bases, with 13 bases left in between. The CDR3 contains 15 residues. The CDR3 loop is CASSEYFGGETEAFF. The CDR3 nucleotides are TGTGCCAGCAGTGAATATTTTGGGGGCGAGACTGAAGCTTTCTTT.

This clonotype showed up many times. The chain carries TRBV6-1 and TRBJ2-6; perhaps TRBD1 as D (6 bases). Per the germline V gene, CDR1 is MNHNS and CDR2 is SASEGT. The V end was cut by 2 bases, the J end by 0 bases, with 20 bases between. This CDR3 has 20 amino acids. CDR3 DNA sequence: TGTGCCAGCAGTGAAAGGAAACAGGGTGGGATAGTCTCTGGGGCCAACGTCCTGACTTTC. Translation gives CASSERKQGGIVSGANVLTF.

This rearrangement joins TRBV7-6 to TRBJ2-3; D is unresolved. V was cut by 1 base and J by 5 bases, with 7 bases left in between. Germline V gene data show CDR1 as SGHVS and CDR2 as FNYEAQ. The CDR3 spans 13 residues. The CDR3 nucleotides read TGTGCCAGCAGCTTAGACCGGATAGATACGCAGTATTTT. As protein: CASSLDRIDTQYF.

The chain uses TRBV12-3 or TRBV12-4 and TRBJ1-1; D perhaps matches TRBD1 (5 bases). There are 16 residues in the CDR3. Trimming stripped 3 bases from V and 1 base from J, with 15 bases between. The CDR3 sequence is CASSLDFGGGNTEAFF. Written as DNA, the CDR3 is TGTGCCAGCAGTTTGGATTTCGGGGGGGGGAACACTGAAGCTTTCTTT.

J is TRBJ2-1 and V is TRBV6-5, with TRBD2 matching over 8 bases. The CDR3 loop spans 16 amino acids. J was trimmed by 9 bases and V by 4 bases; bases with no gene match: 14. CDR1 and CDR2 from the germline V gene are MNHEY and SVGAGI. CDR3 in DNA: TGTGCCAGCAGTTGGGACGGGGGGGCCCCCCCCGGTGAGCAGTTCTTC. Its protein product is CASSWDGGAPPGEQFF.

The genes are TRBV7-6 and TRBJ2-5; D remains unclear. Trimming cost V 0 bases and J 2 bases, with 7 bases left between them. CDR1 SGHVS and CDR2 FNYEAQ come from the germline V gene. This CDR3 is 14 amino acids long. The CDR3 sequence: CASSLAAAQETQYF. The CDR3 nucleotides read TGTGCCAGCAGCTTAGCGGCAGCACAAGAGACCCAGTACTTC.

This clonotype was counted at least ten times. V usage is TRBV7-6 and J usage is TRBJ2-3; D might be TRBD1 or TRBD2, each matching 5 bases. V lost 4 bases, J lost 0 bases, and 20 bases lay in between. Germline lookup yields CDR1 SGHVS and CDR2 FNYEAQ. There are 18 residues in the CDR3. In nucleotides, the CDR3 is TGTGCCAGCAGCTGGGACCGCCGAAAGAGTTCTAGCACAGATACGCAGTATTTT. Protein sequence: CASSWDRRKSSSTDTQYF.

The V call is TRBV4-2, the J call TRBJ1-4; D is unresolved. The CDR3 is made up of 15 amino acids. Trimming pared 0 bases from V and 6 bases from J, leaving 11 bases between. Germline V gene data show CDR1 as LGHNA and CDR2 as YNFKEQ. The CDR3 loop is CASSQDLGTYEKLFF. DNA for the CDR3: TGTGCCAGCAGCCAAGATTTGGGAACGTATGAAAAACTGTTTTTT.

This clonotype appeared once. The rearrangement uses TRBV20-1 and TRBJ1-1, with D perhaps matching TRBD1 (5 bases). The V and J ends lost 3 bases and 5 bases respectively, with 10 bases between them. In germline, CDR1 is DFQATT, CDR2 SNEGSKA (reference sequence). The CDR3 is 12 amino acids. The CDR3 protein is CSARGLFTEAFF. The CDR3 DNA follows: TGCAGTGCTAGGGGGCTTTTTACTGAAGCTTTCTTT.

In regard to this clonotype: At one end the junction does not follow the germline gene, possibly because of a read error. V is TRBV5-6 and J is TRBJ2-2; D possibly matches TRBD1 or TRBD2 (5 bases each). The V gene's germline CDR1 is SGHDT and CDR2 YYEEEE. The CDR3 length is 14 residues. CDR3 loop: CASSGGADTGKLFF. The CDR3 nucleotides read TGTGCCAGCAGCGGTGGGGCAGACACCGGGAAGCTGTTTTTT.

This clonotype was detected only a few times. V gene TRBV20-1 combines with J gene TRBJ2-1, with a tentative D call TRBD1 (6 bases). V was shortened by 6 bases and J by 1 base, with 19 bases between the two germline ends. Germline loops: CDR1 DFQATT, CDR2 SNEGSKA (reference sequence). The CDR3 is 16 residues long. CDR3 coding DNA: TGCAGTGCCCGAGGTACAGGGATGGGATCCTACAATGAGCAGTTCTTC. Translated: CSARGTGMGSYNEQFF.

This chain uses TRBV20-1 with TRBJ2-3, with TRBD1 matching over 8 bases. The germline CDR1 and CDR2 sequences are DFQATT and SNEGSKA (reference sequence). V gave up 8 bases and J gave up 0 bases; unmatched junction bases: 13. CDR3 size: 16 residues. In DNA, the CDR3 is TGCAGTACTACGGACAGGGCCGTATTGAGCACAGATACGCAGTATTTT. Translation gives CSTTDRAVLSTDTQYF.

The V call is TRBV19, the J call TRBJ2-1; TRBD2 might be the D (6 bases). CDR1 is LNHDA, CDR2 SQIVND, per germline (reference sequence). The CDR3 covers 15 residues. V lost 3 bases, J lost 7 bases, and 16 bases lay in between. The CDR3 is CASSISGEQWNEQFF. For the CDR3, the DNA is TGTGCCAGTAGTATCTCGGGAGAGCAATGGAATGAGCAGTTCTTC.

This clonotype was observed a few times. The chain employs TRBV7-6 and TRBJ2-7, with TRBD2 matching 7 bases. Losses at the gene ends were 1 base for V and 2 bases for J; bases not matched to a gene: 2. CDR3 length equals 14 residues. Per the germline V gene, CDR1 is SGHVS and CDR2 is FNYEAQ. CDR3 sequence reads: CASSLGDYTYEQYF. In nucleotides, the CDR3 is TGTGCCAGCAGCTTAGGGGACTACACCTACGAGCAGTACTTC.

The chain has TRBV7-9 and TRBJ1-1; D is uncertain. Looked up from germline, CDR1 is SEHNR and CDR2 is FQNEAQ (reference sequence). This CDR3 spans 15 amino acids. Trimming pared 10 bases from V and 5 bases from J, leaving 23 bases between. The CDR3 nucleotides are TGTGCCATCCCAGAGGCAGGAGAAAAGGCAACTGAAGCTTTCTTT. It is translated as CAIPEAGEKATEAFF.

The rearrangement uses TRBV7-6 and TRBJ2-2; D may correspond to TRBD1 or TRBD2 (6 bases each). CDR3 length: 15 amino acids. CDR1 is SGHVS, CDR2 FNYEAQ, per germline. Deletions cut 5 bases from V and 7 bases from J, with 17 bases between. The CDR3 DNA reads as TGTGCCAGCAGCATCGGGGGCAGTGCGGGCGGGGAGCTGTTTTTT. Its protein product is CASSIGGSAGGELFF.

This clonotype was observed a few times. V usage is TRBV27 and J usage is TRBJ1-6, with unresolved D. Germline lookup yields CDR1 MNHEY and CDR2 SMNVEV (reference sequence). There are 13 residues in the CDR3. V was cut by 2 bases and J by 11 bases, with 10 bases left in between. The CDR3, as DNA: TGTGCCAGCAGTTTACAGGTGCCCGCACCCCTCCACTTT. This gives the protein CASSLQVPAPLHF.

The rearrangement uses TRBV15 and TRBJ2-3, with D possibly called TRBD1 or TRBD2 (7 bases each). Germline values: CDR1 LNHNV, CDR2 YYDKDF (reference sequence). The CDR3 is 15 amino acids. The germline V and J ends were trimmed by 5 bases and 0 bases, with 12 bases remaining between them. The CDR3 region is CATSPGGVSTDTQYF. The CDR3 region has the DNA TGTGCCACCAGCCCAGGGGGGGTTAGCACAGATACGCAGTATTTT.

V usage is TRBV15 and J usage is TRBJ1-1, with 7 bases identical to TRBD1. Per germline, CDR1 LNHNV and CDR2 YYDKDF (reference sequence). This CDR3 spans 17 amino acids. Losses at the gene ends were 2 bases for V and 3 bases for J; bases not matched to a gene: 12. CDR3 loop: CATSRPLTGEVDTEAFF. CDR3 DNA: TGTGCCACCAGCAGACCTCTTACAGGGGAAGTCGACACTGAAGCTTTCTTT.

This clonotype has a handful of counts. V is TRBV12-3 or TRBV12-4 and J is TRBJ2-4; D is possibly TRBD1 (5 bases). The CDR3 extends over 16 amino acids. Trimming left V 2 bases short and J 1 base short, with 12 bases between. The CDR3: CASSLRSGAAKNIQYF. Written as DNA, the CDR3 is TGTGCCAGCAGTTTACGCAGTGGGGCTGCCAAAAACATTCAGTACTTC.

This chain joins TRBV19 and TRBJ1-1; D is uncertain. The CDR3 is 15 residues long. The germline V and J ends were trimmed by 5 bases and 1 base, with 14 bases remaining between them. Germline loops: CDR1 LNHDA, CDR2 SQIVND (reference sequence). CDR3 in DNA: TGTGCCAGTAGTCCCCGAAACGGGCCGAACACTGAAGCTTTCTTT. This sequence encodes CASSPRNGPNTEAFF.